This T cell receptor beta chain was observed in a study of blood T cell repertoires in COVID-19. Study in general: Specimens from acute and convalescent COVID-19 originated in the United States, Italy and Spain.

Study processing details: Nucleated cell counts were estimated from reference gene primer amplification. The assay was immunoSEQ multiplex PCR, and TCRdb's table has in-frame clones only and misses some. The V and J calls and clone size come from that table; D and trimming were worked out from the DNA. Among about 190,000 clones, about 81% were seen once, and the ten largest hold 12%. A Seattle source enrolled patients during active infection and followed them longitudinally. This CDR3 is 15 amino acids long. V lost 0 bases to trimming and J lost 0 bases, with 4 bases between them. CDR1 SGHTS and CDR2 YDEGEE come from the germline V gene.

Sequencing was carried out using peripheral blood. This clonotype originated in an elderly woman with COVID-19, enrolled during active disease. V is TRBV5-8 and J is TRBJ2-6; D uncertain. The CDR3 DNA is TGTGCCAGCAGCTTGGGGAGCTCTGGGGCCAACGTCCTGACTTTC. Translation: CASSLGSSGANVLTF.